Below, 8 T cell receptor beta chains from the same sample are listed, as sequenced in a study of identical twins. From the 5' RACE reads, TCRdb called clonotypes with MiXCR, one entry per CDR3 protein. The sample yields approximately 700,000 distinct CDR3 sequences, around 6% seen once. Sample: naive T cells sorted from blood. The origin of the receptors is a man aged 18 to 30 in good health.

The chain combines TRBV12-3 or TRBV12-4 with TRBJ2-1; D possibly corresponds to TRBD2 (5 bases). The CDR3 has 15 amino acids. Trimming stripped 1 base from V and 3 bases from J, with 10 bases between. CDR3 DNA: TGTGCCAGCAGTTTAGGGTGGGAGATCTACAATGAGCAGTTCTTC. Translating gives CASSLGWEIYNEQFF.

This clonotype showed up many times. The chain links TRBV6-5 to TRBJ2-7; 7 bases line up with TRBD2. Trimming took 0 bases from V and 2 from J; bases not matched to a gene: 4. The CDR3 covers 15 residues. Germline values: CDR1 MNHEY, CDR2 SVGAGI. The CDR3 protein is CASSYSTSRTYEQYF. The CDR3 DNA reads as TGTGCCAGCAGTTACTCGACTAGCCGAACCTACGAGCAGTACTTC.

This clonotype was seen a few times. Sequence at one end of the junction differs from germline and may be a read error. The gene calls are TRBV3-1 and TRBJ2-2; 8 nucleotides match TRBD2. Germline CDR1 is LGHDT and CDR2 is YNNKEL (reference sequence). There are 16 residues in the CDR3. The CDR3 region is CASRQAGVTNTGELFF. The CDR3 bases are TGTGCCAGCAGGCAAGCGGGAGTTACGAACACCGGGGAGCTGTTTTTT.

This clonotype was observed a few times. The CDR3 loop is CASSLGRAHGAGSRTEAFF. The CDR3 DNA reads TGTGCCAGCAGCTTAGGAAGGGCCCATGGGGCAGGGAGCAGGACTGAAGCTTTCTTT. This chain joins TRBV7-6 and TRBJ1-1, with a possible D match to TRBD1 (5 bases). V was clipped by 1 base and J by 5 bases, with 26 bases between them. The CDR3 spans 19 residues. CDR1 is SGHVS, CDR2 FNYEAQ, per germline.

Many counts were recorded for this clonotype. In DNA, the CDR3 is TGTGCCAGCAGCGTGAGTGACAGTATGAACACTGAAGCTTTCTTT. It specifies CASSVSDSMNTEAFF. The chain couples TRBV9 to TRBJ1-1, with D possibly being TRBD1 (5 bases). V was clipped by 2 bases and J by 0 bases, with 11 bases between them. Germline V gives CDR1 SGDLS, CDR2 YYNGEE. CDR3 size: 15 residues.

In DNA, the CDR3 is TGTGCCAGCAGCGACAGGGTGGTGGAGACCCAGTACTTC. As protein: CASSDRVVETQYF. V is TRBV6-1 and J is TRBJ2-5, with 7 positions matching TRBD1. This CDR3 comprises 13 residues. CDR1 and CDR2 from the germline V gene are MNHNS and SASEGT. V trimming: 6 bases; J trimming: 5 bases; junction bases outside the gene matches: 6.

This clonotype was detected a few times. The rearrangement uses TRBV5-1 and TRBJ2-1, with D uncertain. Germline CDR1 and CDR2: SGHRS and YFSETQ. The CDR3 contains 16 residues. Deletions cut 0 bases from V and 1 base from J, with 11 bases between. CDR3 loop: CASSLAGPGSYNEQFF. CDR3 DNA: TGCGCCAGCAGCTTGGCCGGACCCGGGTCCTACAATGAGCAGTTCTTC.

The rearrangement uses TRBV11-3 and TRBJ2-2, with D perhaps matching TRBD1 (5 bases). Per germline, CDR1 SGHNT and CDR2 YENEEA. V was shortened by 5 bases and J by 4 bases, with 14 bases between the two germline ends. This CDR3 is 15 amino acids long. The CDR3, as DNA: TGTGCCAGCAGCCCTTTCGAAGGGGTCACCGGGGAGCTGTTTTTT. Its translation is CASSPFEGVTGELFF.